Below, 27 T cell receptor beta chains from the same sample are listed, as sequenced in a study of lymphopenia after photon versus proton radiotherapy. Clones were read by immunoSEQ multiplex PCR, and TCRdb kept only the in-frame ones, dropping some. The sample shows about 45,000 clones, about 85% of them seen only once. The sequenced sample was peripheral blood, obtained from a patient treated with photon-based radiotherapy. The receptors were sampled from a man in his forties with gastric cancer.

The chain employs TRBV30 and TRBJ1-2; TRBD1 matches 7 bases. The CDR3 runs to 13 residues. Germline values: CDR1 GTSNPN, CDR2 SVGIG (reference sequence). Trimming removed 5 bases from V and 3 bases from J; junction bases left unmatched: 6. This CDR3 is CAWDRQGHYGYTF. CDR3 nucleotide sequence: TGTGCCTGGGACAGACAGGGCCACTATGGCTACACCTTC. Looking up the rest from reference TRBV30 and TRBJ1-2 gives the full variable domain: SQTIHQWPATLVQPVGSPLSLECTVEGTSNPNLYWYRQAAGRGLQLLFYSVGIGQISSEVPQNLSASRPQDRQFILSSKKLLLSDSGFYLCAWDRQGHYGYTFGSGTRLTVV.

This rearrangement joins TRBV2 to TRBJ1-2, with D tentatively TRBD1 (6 bases). The ends were cut back, 2 bases at V and 6 bases at J, with 16 bases in the middle. The germline gives CDR1 SNHLY, CDR2 FYNNEI. This CDR3 contains 15 residues. In DNA form, the CDR3 reads TGTGCCAGCAGTGAATGGGACAATTATCCTCATGGCTACACCTTC. Translating it yields CASSEWDNYPHGYTF.

J is TRBJ2-1 and V is TRBV9, with a tentative D call TRBD1 (6 bases). The CDR3 consists of 15 residues. In germline, CDR1 is SGDLS, CDR2 YYNGEE. Between the trimmed V and J ends, which lost 2 bases and 1 base, there was a span of 10 bases. The CDR3 nucleotides read TGTGCCAGCAGCGTGGACAGCCTATCCTACAATGAGCAGTTCTTC. Residues: CASSVDSLSYNEQFF. Using reference TRBV9 and TRBJ2-1 for the parts outside the CDR3, the full variable domain is DSGVTQTPKHLITATGQRVTLRCSPRSGDLSVYWYQQSLDQGLQFLIQYYNGEERAKGNILERFSAQQFPDLHSELNLSSLELGDSALYFCASSVDSLSYNEQFFGPGTRLTVL.

The J gene is TRBJ1-2, the V gene TRBV7-2, with a weak D call TRBD1 (5 bases). Germline CDR1 SGHTA, CDR2 FQGNSA. With 5 bases removed from V and 6 bases from J, the gap between germline ends came to 25 bases. The CDR3 is 17 residues long. CDR3 sequence reads: CASSRTLSGGTANGYTF. The DNA for the CDR3 is TGTGCCAGCAGCCGGACGCTCAGCGGTGGGACGGCAAATGGCTACACCTTC.

V is TRBV5-1 and J is TRBJ1-2; a weak D match, TRBD1 (5 bases). This CDR3 is built from 13 residues. Trimming took 5 bases from V and 1 from J, leaving 9 bases between them. CDR1 and CDR2 (germline): SGHRS, YFSETQ. Here the CDR3 DNA reads TGCGCCAGCAGTGGACAACTTAACTATGGCTACACCTTC. It specifies CASSGQLNYGYTF.

The chain recombines TRBV4-1 with TRBJ2-7, with D uncertain. Trimming stripped 2 bases from V and 3 bases from J, with 8 bases between. CDR1 is MGHRA and CDR2 is YSYEKL in the germline V gene. The length of the CDR3 is 13 residues. CDR3 protein: CASSQSQHYEQYF. CDR3 in DNA: TGCGCCAGCAGCCAATCACAGCACTACGAGCAGTACTTC.

V gene TRBV5-1 combines with J gene TRBJ2-3, with 8 bases aligning to TRBD2. The CDR3 has 16 amino acids. V lost 4 bases and J lost 4; bases outside the gene matches: 11. Germline assignment: CDR1 SGHRS and CDR2 YFSETQ. The CDR3 nucleotides are TGCGCCAGCAGCCCCATGGGAGCGGGGGCGGCAGATACGCAGTATTTT. This encodes CASSPMGAGAADTQYF.

This CDR3 is CASSRDTRGGELFF. The DNA for the CDR3 is TGCGCCAGCAGCCGGGACACCCGCGGCGGGGAGCTGTTTTTT. The rearrangement links TRBV5-1 to TRBJ2-2; tentatively, D is TRBD1 (6 bases). Germline V gene data show CDR1 as SGHRS and CDR2 as YFSETQ. The CDR3 extends over 14 amino acids. Trimming cost V 4 bases and J 7 bases, with 14 bases left between them.

This clone was observed a single time. The chain joins TRBV4-1 to TRBJ1-2; D not certain. Trimming took 1 base from V and 6 from J, leaving 6 bases between them. This CDR3 is 12 amino acids long. From germline, CDR1 is MGHRA and CDR2 YSYEKL. The CDR3 DNA is TGCGCCAGCAGCCAAGGGAAAGATGGCTACACCTTC. Translating gives CASSQGKDGYTF.

This clone appeared a single time. The chain carries TRBV9 and TRBJ2-7; perhaps D is TRBD1 or TRBD2 (6 bases each). The V and J ends lost 4 bases and 0 bases respectively, with 17 bases between them. This CDR3 spans 16 amino acids. Germline assignment: CDR1 SGDLS and CDR2 YYNGEE. CDR3 DNA: TGTGCCAGCAGCCCCCCGGGGGCAGAGAGCTCCTACGAGCAGTACTTC. Translating gives CASSPPGAESSYEQYF.

The V and J genes are TRBV6-1 and TRBJ1-1; the D is unclear. The CDR3 extends over 15 amino acids. CDR1 is MNHNS, CDR2 SASEGT, per germline. The V end lost 5 bases, the J end lost 0 bases, and 13 bases lay between the germline ends. The DNA for the CDR3 is TGTGCCAGCAGTCCCCCTGGAGGTTTGAACACTGAAGCTTTCTTT. As protein: CASSPPGGLNTEAFF.

The CDR3 bases are TGTGCCAGCAGCTTGGGTGGTGGCACCCAAGAGACCCAGTACTTC. As protein: CASSLGGGTQETQYF. The chain joins TRBV5-5 to TRBJ2-5; D not resolved. The CDR3 has 15 residues. Germline assignment: CDR1 SGHKS and CDR2 YYEKEE (reference sequence). Trimming took off 0 bases at V and 1 base at J, with 10 bases between the two ends.

Here the CDR3 reads CASRRTGANVLTF. The CDR3 DNA is TGTGCCAGCAGAAGGACTGGGGCCAACGTCCTGACTTTC. The V gene is TRBV6-5, the J gene TRBJ2-6; D not resolved. The CDR3 has 13 amino acids. The germline CDR1 and CDR2 sequences are MNHEY and SVGAGI. V was pared by 6 bases and J by 2 bases, with 5 bases between.

The chain recombines TRBV2 with TRBJ1-6, with D hard to call. Deletions cut 6 bases from V and 9 bases from J, with 12 bases between. The CDR3 sequence is 13 residues long. Germline CDR1 is SNHLY and CDR2 is FYNNEI. The CDR3 reads CASSPGRGSPLHF. Here the CDR3 DNA reads TGTGCCAGCAGCCCCGGCCGGGGTTCACCCCTCCACTTT.

This chain links TRBV7-9 with TRBJ2-2, with D maybe TRBD2 (5 bases). CDR1 and CDR2 (germline): SEHNR, FQNEAQ (reference sequence). The germline V and J ends were trimmed by 7 bases and 7 bases, with 16 bases remaining between them. The CDR3 is made up of 14 amino acids. The CDR3 sequence: CASTLQGGGGELFF. The CDR3 nucleotides read TGTGCCAGCACCCTCCAAGGAGGAGGCGGGGAGCTGTTTTTT.

This chain links TRBV4-1 with TRBJ2-7, with a weak D call TRBD2 (5 bases). Trimming left V 4 bases short and J 5 bases short, with 12 bases between. The germline gives CDR1 MGHRA, CDR2 YSYEKL. CDR3 length: 13 amino acids. CDR3 nucleotides: TGCGCCAGCAGCCGGTCGGGAACTCACGAGCAGTACTTC. This sequence encodes CASSRSGTHEQYF.

The CDR3 sequence is CASSPPRPSSYNSPLHF. As DNA, the CDR3 is TGTGCCAGCAGCCCCCCGCGGCCCAGCTCCTATAATTCACCCCTCCACTTT. The rearrangement links TRBV7-8 to TRBJ1-6; D gene unclear. V lost 5 bases and J 0 bases, leaving 14 bases between the germline ends. The CDR3 consists of 17 residues. The germline gives CDR1 SGHVS, CDR2 FQNEAQ.

The V and J genes are TRBV5-8 and TRBJ2-3; 8 bases are a match to TRBD2. CDR1 is SGHTS, CDR2 YDEGEE, per germline. V lost 2 bases and J lost 0; bases outside the gene matches: 2. The CDR3 is 15 amino acids. CDR3 amino acids: CASSFSGASTDTQYF. For the CDR3, the DNA is TGTGCCAGCAGCTTTAGCGGGGCGAGCACAGATACGCAGTATTTT.

The J gene is TRBJ1-5, the V gene TRBV4-1, with 7 bases identical to TRBD1. Germline CDR1 is MGHRA and CDR2 is YSYEKL. V dropped 0 bases and J dropped 7; count of bases not matched to a gene: 9. The CDR3 runs 16 residues. CDR3 sequence: CASSQDGQAGYQPQHF. The CDR3 bases are TGCGCCAGCAGCCAAGACGGACAGGCCGGCTACCAGCCCCAGCATTTT.

Only a few counts were recorded for this clone. The V call is TRBV18, the J call TRBJ2-7; tentatively, D is TRBD1 (6 bases). Germline CDR1 and CDR2: KGHSH and LQKENI. V lost 4 bases and J lost 7, with 11 bases in between. CDR3 length: 12 amino acids. The DNA for the CDR3 is TGTGCCAGCTCACGGGACACCGGGGAGCAGTACTTC. Translating it yields CASSRDTGEQYF.

The genes are TRBV19 and TRBJ2-2; 9 bases map to TRBD1. Trimming took 6 bases from V and 3 from J; bases not matched to a gene: 5. CDR1 and CDR2 from the germline V gene are LNHDA and SQIVND (reference sequence). The CDR3 extends over 15 amino acids. CDR3 residues: CASRRTGGYTGELFF. Here the CDR3 DNA reads TGTGCCAGTAGGAGAACAGGGGGCTACACCGGGGAGCTGTTTTTT.

This chain uses TRBV19 with TRBJ1-1; D is uncertain. V lost 6 bases to trimming and J lost 1 base, with 15 bases between them. The length of the CDR3 is 15 residues. From germline, CDR1 is LNHDA and CDR2 SQIVND (reference sequence). The DNA of the CDR3 is TGTGCCAGTAGCCACCCTCCTCCGCGGAACACTGAAGCTTTCTTT. It yields the protein CASSHPPPRNTEAFF. The whole variable domain, remainder taken from reference TRBV19 and TRBJ1-1, is DGGITQSPKYLFRKEGQNVTLSCEQNLNHDAMYWYRQDPGQGLRLIYYSQIVNDFQKGDIAEGYSVSREKKESFPLTVTSAQKNPTAFYLCASSHPPPRNTEAFFGQGTRLTVV.

This chain connects TRBV18 to TRBJ1-4; D is unresolved. This CDR3 comprises 13 residues. The germline V gene encodes CDR1 KGHSH and CDR2 LQKENI. The V end was cut by 6 bases, the J end by 6 bases, with 11 bases between. Written as DNA, the CDR3 is TGTGCCAGCTCGCAGAGTCCCCATGAAAAACTGTTTTTT. Amino acids: CASSQSPHEKLFF.

The chain uses TRBV5-5 and TRBJ2-7; D could derive from TRBD1 or TRBD2 (5 bases each). Germline V gene data show CDR1 as SGHKS and CDR2 as YYEKEE (reference sequence). The CDR3 is made up of 15 amino acids. V lost 4 bases and J 1 base, leaving 15 bases between the germline ends. Written as DNA, the CDR3 is TGTGCCAGCAGCAAGACCGGGACCGAGTCCTACGAGCAGTACTTC. Encoded protein: CASSKTGTESYEQYF.

The chain couples TRBV11-2 to TRBJ2-2; D is perhaps TRBD1 or TRBD2 (5 bases each). V was pared by 4 bases and J by 6 bases, with 9 bases between. Germline V lookup: CDR1 SGHAT, CDR2 FQNNGV. This CDR3 has 13 amino acids. As DNA, the CDR3 is TGTGCCAGCAGCTCGAGGGGTTCCGGGGAGCTGTTTTTT. The encoded protein is CASSSRGSGELFF.

J is TRBJ1-1 and V is TRBV6-6, with D hard to call. The V end was cut by 7 bases, the J end by 0 bases, with 6 bases between. This CDR3 is built from 12 residues. Germline CDR1 and CDR2: MNHNY and SVGAGI (reference sequence). The CDR3 sequence is CASKGVNTEAFF. In DNA, the CDR3 is TGTGCCAGCAAAGGAGTGAACACTGAAGCTTTCTTT.

In this sample, this clone turned up once. At one end the junction does not follow the germline gene, possibly because of a read error. This same CDR3 is encoded by further DNA sequences in the sample. The chain couples TRBV7-9 to TRBJ1-6; perhaps TRBD1 as D (5 bases). The CDR3 has 12 residues. Germline values: CDR1 SEHNR, CDR2 FQNEAQ (reference sequence). Here the CDR3 DNA reads TGTGCCAGCAGTTTAGCAGGGAGCCCCCTCCACTTT. Translating it yields CASSLAGSPLHF.